What follows is one T cell receptor (beta chain) and its context. No antigen is known for it. The data were obtained in a study of T cells in Graves' hyperthyroidism and ophthalmopathy. Overall study findings and caveats: Most clonotypes expanded in thyroid above 0.001 were likewise present in blood.

Amplification of TCR beta CDR3 regions was performed using RNA transcripts as template. TCR CDR3 underwent first-round RT-PCR with the HTBI primer set. Using its own MiXCR run on the multiplex PCR reads, TCRdb lists one record per CDR3 protein. This repertoire shows under 400,000 distinct CDR3 sequences, approximately 14% found once; its top ten account for roughly a fifth. Patients were excluded for uncontrolled infection, other autoimmune disease, pregnancy or lactation. The authors took PBMCs from roughly 10 ml fresh peripheral blood. This CDR3 comprises 14 residues. V dropped 3 bases and J dropped 6 bases, with 13 bases sitting between them.

The chain joins TRBV12-3 or TRBV12-4 to TRBJ2-3; no reliable D call. The sample was blood. This sequence originates from a woman aged 55-70 years with Graves' ophthalmopathy. CDR3 residues: CASSLFLVSDTQYF. The CDR3 DNA reads TGTGCCAGCAGTTTGTTTCTAGTTAGCGATACGCAGTATTTT.